This T cell receptor beta chain was sequenced for a study of technical replicates of blood from a handful of donors. The V and J ends lost 1 base and 3 bases, in that order; junction bases with no gene match: 21. The V gene's germline CDR1 is SGHDN and CDR2 FVKESK. This CDR3 region has 22 residues. Profiled with immunoSEQ multiplex PCR; TCRdb holds only in-frame clones, not every one. The sample has about 67,000 clones; more than 95% are singletons. The origin of this receptor is a human donor in good health. The sample taken for sequencing was T cells isolated from PBMCs. This rearrangement joins TRBV14 to TRBJ2-2; 9 nucleotides line up with TRBD2. The chain's CDR3 is CASSQVRYLAGRVGRYTGELFF. In DNA, the CDR3 is TGTGCCAGCAGCCAAGTTCGGTACCTAGCGGGAAGAGTTGGGCGGTACACCGGGGAGCTGTTTTTT.